The T cell receptor (beta chain) described here comes from a study of CXCR3-negative and CXCR3-positive naive CD8 T cells (dated by TCRdb to about 2019). Regarding the complete study: In total, 130 million to 150 million TRB reads were obtained, or roughly 1.5 +/- 0.3 million reads per library. Diversity and physicochemical repertoire analyses were performed on around 10 donors pooled from two independent experiments. Naive subsets from roughly 5 donors and memory cells from 3 donors were included in the TRBV-TRBJ cluster analysis.

For every CD8+ T cell subset, about 300,000 cells were flow-sorted straight into RLT lysis buffer, and each subset was sorted in triplicate. Peripheral blood mononuclear cells were isolated from buffy coats using standard density gradient centrifugation. Total RNA was extracted from sorted cells using an RNeasy Mini Kit. Sequencing was carried out with a NextSeq 550. The Human TCR Profiling Kit (MiLaboratory) was used to make UMI-labeled 5' RACE TRB cDNA libraries. cDNA synthesis used the entire amount of extracted RNA, and PCR amplification then used the entire amount of cDNA produced. Libraries were prepared in parallel using an identical number of PCR cycles. Regarding the original processing steps: With a minimum of two reads required per UMI, MIGEC and MiXCR pulled out about 52,000 +/- 9,100 unique UMI-labeled TRB cDNA molecules from each library. An average of approximately 40,000 +/- 10,000 functional in-frame TRB CDR3 nucleotide clonotypes without stop codons was found per library. After each sample was downsampled to 5000 UMI-labeled TRB molecules, VDJtools was used to calculate diversity metrics such as normalized Shannon-Wiener and Chao1. VDJtools was used to calculate clonotype-size-weighted physicochemical properties of the central five CDR3 residues, namely interaction energy, strength, volume and Kidera factor 4. TCRdb reprocessed the public reads and reports one entry per CDR3 protein sequence, without DNA. What appears here as the V and J calls and clone size reflects TCRdb's work, not the paper's. This sample's listing comprises some 41,000 distinct CDR3 sequences. About 10% of the sample belongs to the ten largest clones.

With respect to this clonotype: Its antigen has not been determined.

General findings and caveats noted by the study authors: Because CXCR3 expression was partially decreased after cryopreservation, freshly isolated PBMCs were used for most assays. Comparably high repertoire diversity was found in both naive subsets, whereas much lower repertoire diversity was found in memory CD8+ T cells. Similar TRBV-TRBJ usage was shown by naive CXCR3-negative and CXCR3-positive cells from the same donor, whereas distinct patterns were shown by memory cells. Because surface CD5, which has been linked to self-reactivity in mice, was comparable between naive subsets, TCR interaction strength was also inferred from TRB CDR3 physicochemical properties.

Sequencing input: memory CD8+ T cells from blood. What the cell subset or site label conveys for this sample: conventional CD8+ memory T cells (TMEM), sorted as controls. The origin of this receptor is a human donor in good health. Some clones in this sample may be carry-over from other donors' samples.

The CDR3 is CSARDPGVYEQYF. In this chain, TRBV20-1 is recombined with TRBJ2-7. As encoded in the germline V gene (reference sequence), CDR1 is DFQATT while CDR2 is SNEGSKA. The CDR3 measures 13 amino acids from cysteine to phenylalanine. The record lacks a DNA sequence.